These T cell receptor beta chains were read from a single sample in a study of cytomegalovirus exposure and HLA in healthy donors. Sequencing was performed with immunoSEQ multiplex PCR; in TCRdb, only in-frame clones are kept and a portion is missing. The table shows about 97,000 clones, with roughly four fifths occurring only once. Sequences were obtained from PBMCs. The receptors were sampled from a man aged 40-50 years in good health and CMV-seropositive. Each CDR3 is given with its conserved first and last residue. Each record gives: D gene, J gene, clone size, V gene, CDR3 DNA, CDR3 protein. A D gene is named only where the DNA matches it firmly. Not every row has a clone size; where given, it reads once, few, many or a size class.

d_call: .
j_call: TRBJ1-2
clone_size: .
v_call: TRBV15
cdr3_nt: TGTGCCACCAGCAGAGATTCTCGGGATATTGGCTACACCTTC
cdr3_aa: CATSRDSRDIGYTF

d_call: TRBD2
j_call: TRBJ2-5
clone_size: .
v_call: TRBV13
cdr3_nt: TGTGCCAGCAGCCAAGGACTAGCGAGGGAGACCCAGTACTTC
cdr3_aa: CASSQGLARETQYF

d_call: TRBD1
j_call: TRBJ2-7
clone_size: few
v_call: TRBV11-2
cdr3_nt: TGTGCCAGCAGCTTAGTTTCCGGCAGGGGGAGTATCTACGAGCAGTACTTC
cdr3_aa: CASSLVSGRGSIYEQYF

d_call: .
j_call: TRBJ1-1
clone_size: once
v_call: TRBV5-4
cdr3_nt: TGTGCCAGCAGCTTAGGGGGGGCGCGAGGTACTGAAGCTTTCTTT
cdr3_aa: CASSLGGARGTEAFF

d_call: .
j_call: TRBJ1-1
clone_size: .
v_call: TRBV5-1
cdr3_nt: TGCGCCAGCAGCTTGAATGTTGGGGGGAATGGGGCTGAAGCTTTCTTT
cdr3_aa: CASSLNVGGNGAEAFF

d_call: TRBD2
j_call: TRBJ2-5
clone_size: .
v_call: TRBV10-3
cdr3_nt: TGTGCCATCAGCTTAACTAGCGGTACTCAAGAGACCCAGTACTTC
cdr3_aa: CAISLTSGTQETQYF

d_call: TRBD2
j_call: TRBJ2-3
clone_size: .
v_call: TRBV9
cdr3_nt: TGTGCCAGCAGCGTAGCCGGACTAGCGGGACTCACAGATACGCAGTATTTT
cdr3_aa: CASSVAGLAGLTDTQYF

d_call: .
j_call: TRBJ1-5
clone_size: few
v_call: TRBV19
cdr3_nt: TGTGCCAGTAGTATAGATCATTGGACACGGCCGAATCAGCCCCAGCATTTT
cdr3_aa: CASSIDHWTRPNQPQHF

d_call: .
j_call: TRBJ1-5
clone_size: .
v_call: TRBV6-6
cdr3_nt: TGTGCCAGCAGTTACTCGGGGCAGATTGGAAATCAGCCCCAGCATTTT
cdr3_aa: CASSYSGQIGNQPQHF

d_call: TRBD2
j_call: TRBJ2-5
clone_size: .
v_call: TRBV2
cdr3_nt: TGTGCCACCTCGCGGGGGGCATTGGAGACCCAGTACTTC
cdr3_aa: CATSRGALETQYF

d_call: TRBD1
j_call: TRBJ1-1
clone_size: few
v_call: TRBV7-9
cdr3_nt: TGTGCCAGCAGCTTACCTCCGACAGGGGGCGAAGCTTTCTTT
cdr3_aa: CASSLPPTGGEAFF

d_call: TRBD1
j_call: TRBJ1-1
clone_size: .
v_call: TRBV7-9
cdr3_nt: TGTGCCAGCAGCTTACGGACAGGAGGAGAAGGGGCTGAAGCTTTCTTT
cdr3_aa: CASSLRTGGEGAEAFF

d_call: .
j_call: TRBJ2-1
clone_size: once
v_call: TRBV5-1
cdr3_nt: TGCGCCAGCAGCTCTCCCAGGGGCGCTTCCTACAATGAGCAGTTCTTC
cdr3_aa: CASSSPRGASYNEQFF

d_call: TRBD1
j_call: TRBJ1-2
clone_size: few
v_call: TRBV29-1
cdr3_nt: TGCAGCGTAGACCGGGACAGCTATGGCTACACCTTC
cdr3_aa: CSVDRDSYGYTF

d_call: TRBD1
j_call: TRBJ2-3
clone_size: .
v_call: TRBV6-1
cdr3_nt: TGTGCCAGCAGTGTAAGGGACAGGGGCACAGATACGCAGTATTTT
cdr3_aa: CASSVRDRGTDTQYF

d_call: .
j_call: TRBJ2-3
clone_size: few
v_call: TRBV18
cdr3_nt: TGTGCCAGCTCACGCGGGGGCACAGATACGCAGTATTTT
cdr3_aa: CASSRGGTDTQYF

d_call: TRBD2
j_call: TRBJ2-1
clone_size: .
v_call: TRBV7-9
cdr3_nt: TGTGCCAGCAGCTCCGCCGGGACTAGCGGGAGGGGGGAGCAGTTCTTC
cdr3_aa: CASSSAGTSGRGEQFF

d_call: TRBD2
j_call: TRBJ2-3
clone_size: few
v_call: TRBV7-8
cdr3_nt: TGTGCCAGCAGCTTAGGAGGACTAGCGGTAGATACGCAGTATTTT
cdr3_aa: CASSLGGLAVDTQYF

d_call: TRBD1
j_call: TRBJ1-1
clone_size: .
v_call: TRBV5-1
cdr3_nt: TGCGCCAGCAGCAGGGGACAGGGGGGTTCGTGGACTGAAGCTTTCTTT
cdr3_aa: CASSRGQGGSWTEAFF

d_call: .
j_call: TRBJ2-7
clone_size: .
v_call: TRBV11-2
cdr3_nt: TGTGCCAGCAGCTTCACAGATTACGAGCAGTACTTC
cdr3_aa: CASSFTDYEQYF

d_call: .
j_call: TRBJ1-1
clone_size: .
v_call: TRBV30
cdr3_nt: TGTGCCTGGAGTTTATTCCCCAGGGAATTGGGTGAAGCTTTCTTT
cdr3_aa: CAWSLFPRELGEAFF

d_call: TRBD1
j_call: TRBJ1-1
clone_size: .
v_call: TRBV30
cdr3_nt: TGTGCCTGGAGTGCGGGACAGGTCAGGTCCACTGAAGCTTTCTTT
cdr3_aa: CAWSAGQVRSTEAFF

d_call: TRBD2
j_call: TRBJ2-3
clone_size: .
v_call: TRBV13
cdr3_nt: TGTGCCAGCAGCACTCGAGGGAAGCGGGAGGGCCCGGATACGCAGTATTTT
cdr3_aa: CASSTRGKREGPDTQYF